This T cell receptor beta chain was captured in a study of radiotherapy plus CTLA-4 blockade in lung cancer (dated by TCRdb to 2016 to 2018). Notes on the research overall: Among the enrolled patients, around 19% had an objective response, and 25% to 35% reached disease control. General conclusions and limits of the study: The strongest predictors of response, as reported, were early dynamic changes in blood T cell clones along with a rise in serum interferon-beta after radiation. After treatment with radiotherapy and ipilimumab, TCR clones that originated in tumors expanded in peripheral blood.

Concerning this clone itself: The specificity of this receptor is unknown. No per-base quality is available; no much larger clone lies one base away.

The study evaluated CTLA-4 blockade (ipilimumab) given together with focal radiation therapy in patients who had chemo-refractory metastatic non-small-cell lung cancer. V trim: 5 bases; J trim: 4 bases; unmatched bases: 5. CDR1 and CDR2, looked up from the germline V gene, are SGHRS and YFSETQ. The CDR3 runs 14 residues from the cysteine to the phenylalanine. The DNA shown is the 42-base CDR3, in frame from base 1. Library preparation employed the immunoSEQ multiplex PCR assay. TCRdb took over this immuneACCESS table, retaining in-frame rearrangements with V and J assigned. Such tables are incomplete; in checked studies, under half of the missing clones stem from an unresolved V gene, and the remainder is unexplained. For this sample the table gives about 53,000 clones, of which about 85% were detected only once. Clones ranked in the top ten supply about 27% of the sample.

Here the chain combines TRBV5-1 and TRBJ2-3, and TRBD1 matches 9 of the central bases. The sample here was peripheral blood, taken from a patient treated with radiotherapy plus ipilimumab. The receptor was derived from a human donor with non-small cell lung cancer whose response to radiotherapy plus ipilimumab could not be evaluated. The CDR3 protein: CASRSGQGPDTQYF. The DNA sequence follows: TGCGCCAGCAGATCGGGACAGGGACCAGATACGCAGTATTTT.